This TCR beta chain appears in the sequencing data of a study of cytomegalovirus exposure and HLA in healthy donors. Study at large: There were approximately 400 genotyped donors. Of these, roughly 84% fell in the genetic ancestry cluster associated with self-reported Caucasian donors.

Primers included in the PCR were 60 Vbeta and 13 Jbeta primers. The repertoire was sequenced with immunoSEQ multiplex PCR; TCRdb's copy has only in-frame clones and lacks some. The sample totals some 200,000 clones; its top ten clones hold around 1.1%. Deletions cut 0 bases from V and 2 bases from J, with 9 bases between. CDR3 size: 14 residues. CDR1 is SGHTS and CDR2 is YDEGEE in the germline V gene. The TCR originated in a girl between 2 and 10 years old in good health and CMV-seropositive. This chain links TRBV5-8 with TRBJ2-7; D possibly corresponds to TRBD1 (5 bases). Sequenced material: PBMCs. In DNA form, the CDR3 reads TGTGCCAGCAGCTTGGGACAGACGGCCTACGAGCAGTACTTC. It yields the protein CASSLGQTAYEQYF.